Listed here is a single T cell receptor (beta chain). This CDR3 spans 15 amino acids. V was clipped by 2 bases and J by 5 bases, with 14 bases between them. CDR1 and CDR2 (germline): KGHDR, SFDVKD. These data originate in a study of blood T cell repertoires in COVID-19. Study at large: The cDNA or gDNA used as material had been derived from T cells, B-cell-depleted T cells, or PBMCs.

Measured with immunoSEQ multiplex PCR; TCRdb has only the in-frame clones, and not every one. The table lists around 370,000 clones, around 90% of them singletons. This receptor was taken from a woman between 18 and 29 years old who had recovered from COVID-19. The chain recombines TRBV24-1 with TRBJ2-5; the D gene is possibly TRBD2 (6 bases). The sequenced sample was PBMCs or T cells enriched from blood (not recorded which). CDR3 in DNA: TGTGCCACCAGTGATTATCGGGGGTCCAGGGAGACCCAGTACTTC. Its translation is CATSDYRGSRETQYF.